Below are 30 T cell receptor beta chains sequenced from a single sample in a study of T cell responses to AZD1222 COVID-19 vaccine. Generated by immunoSEQ multiplex PCR, the TCRdb table keeps only in-frame clones and is missing some. The sample shows 80,000 to 100,000 clones, 80% to 90% of them seen only once. The sequences come from peripheral blood, collected 28 days after the second AZD1222 dose. The receptors derive from an adult who received the AZD1222 COVID-19 vaccine.

The chain combines TRBV7-2 with TRBJ2-1; 13 nucleotides line up with TRBD2. Germline V gene sequence: CDR1 SGHTA, CDR2 FQGNSA. Losses at the gene ends were 3 bases for V and 8 bases for J; bases not matched to a gene: 1. This CDR3 spans 14 amino acids. CDR3 region: CASSFGLAGDEQFF. CDR3 bases: TGTGCCAGCAGCTTCGGACTAGCGGGAGATGAGCAGTTCTTC.

This clone was observed a single time. CDR3: CASSQALYGYTF. The CDR3 nucleotides read TGTGCCAGCAGCCAAGCCCTCTATGGCTACACCTTC. This chain uses TRBV3-1 (or the pseudogene TRBV3-2) with TRBJ1-2, with D unclear. The CDR3 has 12 residues. Per the germline V gene, CDR1 is LGHDT and CDR2 is YNNKEL (reference sequence). Deletions cut 1 base from V and 4 bases from J, with 4 bases between.

The table lists this clone with a count of one. The chain links TRBV5-1 to TRBJ2-6; 9 positions match TRBD1. There are 17 residues in the CDR3. CDR1 SGHRS and CDR2 YFSETQ come from the germline V gene. V lost 4 bases to trimming and J lost 4 bases; unmatched junction nucleotides: 9. CDR3 DNA: TGCGCCAGCAGCCAGCCGGGACAGGGATCCGGGGCCAACGTCCTGACTTTC. It yields the protein CASSQPGQGSGANVLTF.

J is TRBJ1-1 and V is TRBV28, with D unresolved. This CDR3 has 12 amino acids. V was clipped by 5 bases and J by 0 bases, with 4 bases between them. CDR1 and CDR2 (germline): MDHEN, SYDVKM. For the CDR3, the DNA is TGTGCCAGCAGTGTCATGAACACTGAAGCTTTCTTT. It translates to CASSVMNTEAFF.

The chain recombines TRBV28 with TRBJ2-3, with 9 bases identical to TRBD1. Germline loops: CDR1 MDHEN, CDR2 SYDVKM. Losses at the gene ends were 2 bases for V and 5 bases for J; bases not matched to a gene: 2. The CDR3 consists of 14 residues. This chain's CDR3 is CASSLNRGLDTQYF. In nucleotides, the CDR3 is TGTGCCAGCAGTTTAAACAGGGGGCTAGATACGCAGTATTTT.

A few counts support this clone. The CDR3 protein is CASSLGQKETQYF. The CDR3 DNA is TGTGCCAGCAGTTTAGGCCAAAAAGAGACCCAGTACTTC. The chain links TRBV12-3 or TRBV12-4 to TRBJ2-5; no reliable D call. This CDR3 has 13 amino acids. Trimming cost V 1 base and J 3 bases, with 6 bases left between them.

This sequence joins TRBV29-1 and TRBJ1-1; 9 nucleotides agree with TRBD1. J was trimmed by 0 bases and V by 5 bases; bases with no gene match: 4. CDR3 size: 14 residues. Germline CDR1 is SQVTM and CDR2 is ANQGSEA. The CDR3 sequence: CSVQDRGLNTEAFF. The DNA of the CDR3 is TGCAGCGTTCAGGACAGGGGTCTGAACACTGAAGCTTTCTTT.

The chain is built from TRBV18 and TRBJ2-7; D assignment may be TRBD1 or TRBD2 (5 bases each). Trimming took 2 bases from V and 4 from J, leaving 15 bases between them. The CDR3 has 15 residues. CDR1 and CDR2 from the germline V gene are KGHSH and LQKENI. The CDR3 here is CASSPSALGAYEQYF. In nucleotides, the CDR3 is TGTGCCAGCTCACCATCGGCGCTCGGGGCGTACGAGCAGTACTTC.

The chain carries TRBV5-4 and TRBJ1-1; D is undetermined. This CDR3 is 13 amino acids long. V lost 3 bases and J 6 bases, leaving 12 bases between the germline ends. Germline V gives CDR1 SGHNT, CDR2 YYREEE (reference sequence). CDR3 residues: CASSWTGSAEAFF. CDR3 coding DNA: TGTGCCAGCAGCTGGACCGGGTCCGCTGAAGCTTTCTTT.

The rearrangement joins TRBV10-3 to TRBJ2-3; TRBD2 matches 10 bases. V trimming: 2 bases; J trimming: 0 bases; junction bases outside the gene matches: 2. CDR1 and CDR2 from the germline V gene are ENHRY and SYGVKD. CDR3 size: 16 residues. The CDR3 protein is CAISEGLADSTDTQYF. Here the CDR3 DNA reads TGTGCCATCAGTGAGGGACTAGCGGATAGCACAGATACGCAGTATTTT.

This sequence joins TRBV9 and TRBJ2-5, with D unresolved. The CDR3 length is 15 residues. CDR1 is SGDLS, CDR2 YYNGEE, per germline. Deletions cut 0 bases from V and 5 bases from J, with 14 bases between. In DNA form, the CDR3 reads TGTGCCAGCAGCGTAGCTAGTCTCCTAAAGGAGACCCAGTACTTC. Its protein product is CASSVASLLKETQYF.

This sequence joins TRBV5-5 and TRBJ1-2; 7 nucleotides agree with TRBD1. CDR1 is SGHKS, CDR2 YYEKEE, per germline (reference sequence). Unmatched junction bases numbered 10, after V lost 4 bases and J lost 7 bases. CDR3 length equals 14 residues. CDR3 region: CASSPGTDLPGYTF. In nucleotides, the CDR3 is TGTGCCAGCAGCCCCGGGACAGACCTGCCTGGCTACACCTTC.

The chain combines TRBV7-8 with TRBJ1-3; D is unresolved. Trimming took off 5 bases at V and 0 bases at J, with 5 bases between the two ends. The CDR3 has 13 amino acids. From germline, CDR1 is SGHVS and CDR2 FQNEAQ. The CDR3 reads CASSRPSGNTIYF. The CDR3 DNA reads as TGTGCCAGCAGCCGACCCTCTGGAAACACCATATATTTT.

This chain links TRBV19 with TRBJ2-3; maybe TRBD1 (6 bases). Trimming removed 5 bases at V and 2 bases at J, with 14 bases between. CDR3 length equals 15 residues. Germline CDR1 LNHDA, CDR2 SQIVND (reference sequence). The CDR3 reads CASSPRGTLTDTQYF. CDR3 coding DNA: TGTGCCAGTAGTCCCAGGGGCACGCTCACAGATACGCAGTATTTT.

The rearrangement joins TRBV29-1 to TRBJ1-1, with D hard to call. Trimming removed 1 base from V and 4 bases from J, with 4 bases in between. The CDR3 is 11 amino acids. Germline V lookup: CDR1 SQVTM, CDR2 ANQGSEA. CDR3 region: CSVEGGTEAFF. The CDR3 DNA is TGCAGCGTTGAAGGGGGCACTGAAGCTTTCTTT.

Comment on this clone: At one end the junction does not follow the germline gene, possibly because of a read error. The chain combines TRBV6-5 with TRBJ1-6; no firm D call. The CDR3 length is 11 residues. CDR1 is MNHEY, CDR2 SVGAGI, per germline. CDR3 DNA: TGTGCCCCCTCCTCTAATTCACCCCTCCACTTT. It yields the protein CAPSSNSPLHF.

The V gene is TRBV7-9, the J gene TRBJ1-1; D is unclear. Germline loops: CDR1 SEHNR, CDR2 FQNEAQ (reference sequence). The CDR3 extends over 11 amino acids. Trimming removed 2 bases from V and 2 bases from J, with 0 bases in between. The CDR3 DNA reads TGTGCCAGCAGCTTAAACACTGAAGCTTTCTTT. Translating gives CASSLNTEAFF.

The chain links TRBV19 to TRBJ2-7, with 8 bases lining up with TRBD1. The CDR3 loop spans 14 amino acids. V lost 5 bases to trimming and J lost 2 bases; unmatched junction nucleotides: 5. Germline V gene data show CDR1 as LNHDA and CDR2 as SQIVND (reference sequence). Here the CDR3 reads CASSPRTGTYEQYF. The CDR3 DNA follows: TGTGCCAGTAGTCCTAGGACAGGGACCTACGAGCAGTACTTC.

The rearrangement uses TRBV4-1 and TRBJ1-2; D is unresolved. The CDR3 runs 14 residues. Germline V gene sequence: CDR1 MGHRA, CDR2 YSYEKL. V lost 1 base, J lost 0 bases, and 6 bases lay in between. The CDR3 nucleotides are TGCGCCAGCAGCCAAGTCGAGTCTAACTATGGCTACACCTTC. It codes for CASSQVESNYGYTF.

The chain couples TRBV4-1 to TRBJ2-1; 8 positions match TRBD2. With 0 bases clipped from V and 0 bases from J, the junction kept 10 bases outside the gene matches. CDR1 and CDR2 from the germline V gene are MGHRA and YSYEKL. This CDR3 region has 19 residues. The CDR3 sequence is CASSQDPAGAFSSYNEQFF. Written as DNA, the CDR3 is TGCGCCAGCAGCCAAGATCCAGCGGGGGCGTTTAGCTCCTACAATGAGCAGTTCTTC.

The chain joins TRBV7-9 to TRBJ2-3; TRBD1 matches 8 bases. The CDR3 runs 16 residues. J gave up 3 bases and V 5 bases, and 10 bases lay outside the gene matches. In germline, CDR1 is SEHNR, CDR2 FQNEAQ (reference sequence). CDR3 sequence reads: CASSGGQGLETDTQYF. The CDR3, as DNA: TGTGCCAGCAGCGGAGGACAGGGATTGGAGACAGATACGCAGTATTTT.

The V and J genes are TRBV30 and TRBJ1-5; possibly TRBD1 for D (6 bases). V was pared by 3 bases and J by 5 bases, with 17 bases between. Germline values: CDR1 GTSNPN, CDR2 SVGIG (reference sequence). The CDR3 totals 15 residues. CDR3 in amino acids: CAWSVRGLAHQPQHF. CDR3 DNA: TGTGCCTGGAGCGTCAGGGGTTTAGCGCATCAGCCCCAGCATTTT.

This chain connects TRBV5-1 to TRBJ2-5, with 8 bases lining up with TRBD1. Germline loops: CDR1 SGHRS, CDR2 YFSETQ. V was pared by 2 bases and J by 4 bases, with 4 bases of the junction left unmatched. This CDR3 has 14 amino acids. The CDR3 loop reads CASSFGQGRETQYF. Here the CDR3 DNA reads TGCGCCAGCAGCTTCGGACAGGGCCGAGAGACCCAGTACTTC.

The V call is TRBV6-5, the J call TRBJ2-5; TRBD2 might be the D (7 bases). This CDR3 is 14 amino acids long. V gave up 10 bases and J gave up 2 bases, with 17 bases separating them. The germline CDR1 and CDR2 sequences are MNHEY and SVGAGI. The CDR3 DNA is TGTGCCACCCAGGCTAGGGGGGGACAAGAGACCCAGTACTTC. The encoded protein is CATQARGGQETQYF.

J is TRBJ2-2 and V is TRBV5-1, with 11 bases matching TRBD1. The ends lost 4 bases at V and 5 bases at J; junction bases unmatched: 7. This CDR3 comprises 16 residues. Germline-derived CDR1 and CDR2 are SGHRS and YFSETQ. CDR3 residues: CASSIGQGALTGELFF. In DNA, the CDR3 is TGCGCCAGCAGCATAGGACAGGGGGCGTTGACCGGGGAGCTGTTTTTT.

This sequence joins TRBV21-1 and TRBJ1-5; the table gives TRBD1 as D, unverified against the DNA. TRBV21-1 is noted as a pseudogene. This CDR3 is 15 amino acids long. The DNA for the CDR3 is TGTGCCAGCAGCAAATTGGACAGTGACAATCAGCCCCAGCATTTT. It specifies CASSKLDSDNQPQHF.

This chain uses TRBV28 with TRBJ1-6; D not resolved. This CDR3 contains 13 residues. Looked up from germline, CDR1 is MDHEN and CDR2 is SYDVKM. Between the trimmed V and J ends, which lost 5 bases and 10 bases, there was a span of 12 bases. DNA of the CDR3: TGTGCCAGCAGTCCCCTCGAGGAATCACCCCTCCACTTT. Its protein is CASSPLEESPLHF.

This chain joins TRBV11-2 and TRBJ2-7; TRBD1 matches 7 bases. V shed 0 bases, J shed 3 bases, and the junction held 5 bases outside the gene matches. The CDR3 runs 15 residues. Germline V gene lookup returns CDR1 SGHAT and CDR2 FQNNGV. The CDR3 is CASSLDGQGVYEQYF. The CDR3 DNA is TGTGCCAGCAGCTTAGATGGGCAGGGGGTCTACGAGCAGTACTTC.

The chain links TRBV7-9 to TRBJ2-5; D perhaps matches TRBD1 (7 bases). Germline CDR1 and CDR2: SEHNR and FQNEAQ (reference sequence). V gave up 4 bases and J gave up 5 bases, with 26 bases separating them. This CDR3 has 18 residues. The CDR3 here is CASSSMDRRAPFLETQYF. The CDR3 bases are TGTGCCAGCAGCTCAATGGACAGGAGGGCCCCTTTTCTGGAGACCCAGTACTTC.

This clone was seen a single time. The chain combines TRBV7-3 with TRBJ2-1; 8 positions match TRBD2. Germline V gene data show CDR1 as SGHTA and CDR2 as FQGTGA. CDR3 length equals 15 residues. V dropped 2 bases and J dropped 8; count of bases not matched to a gene: 8. CDR3 amino acids: CASSLSRTSIDEQFF. The CDR3 bases are TGTGCCAGCAGCTTATCCCGGACTAGCATCGATGAGCAGTTCTTC.